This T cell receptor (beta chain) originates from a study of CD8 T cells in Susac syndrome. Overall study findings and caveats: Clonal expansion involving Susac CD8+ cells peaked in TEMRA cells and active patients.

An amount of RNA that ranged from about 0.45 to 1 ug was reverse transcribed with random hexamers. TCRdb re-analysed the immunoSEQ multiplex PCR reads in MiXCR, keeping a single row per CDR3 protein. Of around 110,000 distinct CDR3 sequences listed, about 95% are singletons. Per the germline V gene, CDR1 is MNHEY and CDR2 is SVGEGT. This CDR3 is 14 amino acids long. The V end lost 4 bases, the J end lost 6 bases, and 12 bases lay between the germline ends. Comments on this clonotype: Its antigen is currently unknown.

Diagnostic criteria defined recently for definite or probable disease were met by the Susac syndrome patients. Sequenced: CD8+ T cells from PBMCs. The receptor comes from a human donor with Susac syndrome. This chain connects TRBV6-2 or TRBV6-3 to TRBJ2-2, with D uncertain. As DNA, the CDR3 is TGTGCCAGCAGTTCGCTCCAAGACGCCGGGGAGCTGTTTTTT. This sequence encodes CASSSLQDAGELFF.